Reported below is one TCR beta chain. The protocol was immunoSEQ multiplex PCR, while the TCRdb copy is restricted to in-frame clones and leaves out a portion. The sample includes roughly 16,000 clones, 88% of them seen just once. No neoadjuvant therapy was given to the selected pancreatic ductal adenocarcinoma patients before their surgery. After removal of 4 bases from V and 1 base from J, the junction contained 8 bases not matched to a gene. The CDR3 spans 16 residues. CDR1 is SGHRS, CDR2 YFSETQ, per germline. The data originate from a study of T cells in pancreatic ductal adenocarcinoma. V gene TRBV5-1 combines with J gene TRBJ2-1; 7 nucleotides match TRBD1. This clonotype was sampled from a human donor with pancreatic ductal adenocarcinoma. The sample was PBMCs. The CDR3 protein is CASSVWTGGSYNEQFF. The CDR3 DNA follows: TGCGCCAGCAGCGTTTGGACAGGTGGATCCTACAATGAGCAGTTCTTC.